This record covers a single TCR beta chain. Its target antigen remains unknown. No per-base quality is available; no much larger clone lies one base away. Trimming removed 1 base from V and 3 bases from J, leaving 13 bases between the germline ends. Taken from cysteine to phenylalanine, the CDR3 has 16 residues. The kept DNA is CDR3 alone, 48 bases in frame from the first base. Based on the germline V gene, the CDR1 and CDR2 sequences are MDHEN and SYDVKM. The sample belongs to a study of identical twins (dated by TCRdb to between 2015 and 2016). A note on the overall study: TCR alpha and beta repertoires from monozygotic twins, unrelated adults of various ages and cord blood were deep-sequenced to test whether fetal clonotypes persist. Replicate twin experiments were performed at different times using different library preparation protocols to rule out contamination. The paper's findings and limits, for the study overall: Compared with coincidental sharing between unrelated individuals, out-of-frame TCR alpha sequences shared between twins had an excess of sequences with low generation probability. Invariant T cells such as MAIT and iNKT could partly confound zero-insertion analyses, although diverse VJ usage argued against such confounding for most clonotypes. Excess twin sharing in beta out-of-frame sequences was weaker because fewer shared sequences lowered the signal-to-noise ratio. Because the same donors could not be followed over many years, the conclusions depended on cross-sectional statistical analysis. Out-of-frame TCR alpha sharing in monozygotic twins was systematically underestimated by recombination models, whereas sharing between unrelated individuals was in agreement with the recombination models. Abundant cord blood beta clonotypes carried fewer insertions; young adult naive repertoires showed a weaker similar trend, while memory repertoires showed none.

Libraries were prepared through 5' RACE. These reads were obtained on an Illumina HiSeq 2000. Template switching introduced a universal primer binding site; the final cDNA contained a unique molecular identifier, enabling accurate counting of TCR cDNA molecules. Specific primers in the conserved constant-segment region were used to synthesize first-strand cDNA for the TCR alpha and beta chains. To control for contamination, each cDNA library was double barcoded with a SMART-Mk sample barcode plus Illumina barcodes. TruSeq adapter sequences along with Illumina sample barcodes were introduced in two successive PCR steps. The TCR alpha and beta cDNA libraries were sequenced on the Illumina HiSeq platform using custom primers. In the authors' own workflow: MiGEC was used to process raw reads and extract unique molecular identifiers, and MiXCR was used to find CDR3 positions. For each individual, recombination models were inferred using an EM algorithm with the repgenHMM and IGoR tools. The analysis of shared clonotypes was done with the tcR package in R, with sharing normalized by the product of cloneset sizes. To study raw recombination free of thymic and clonal selection effects, out-of-frame nonproductive sequences were analyzed. In TCRdb, the public reads were trimmed at Q25 with fastp and aligned with MiXCR, with productive beta chains retained. Rows with one shared CDR3 protein collapse into an entry with the most common genes and DNA. The V and J calls were determined by TCRdb, not by the authors. The sample table holds a few hundred thousand distinct CDR3 sequences, of which around a tenth were seen once. The ten most abundant clones make up roughly 3% of the sample.

Only healthy Caucasian donors were included. Three pairs of female monozygotic twins, all aged roughly 18 to 29 years, were included in the twin cohort. The RNA used for TCR libraries was isolated from peripheral blood mononuclear cells. These records were also assigned to another study, of yellow fever vaccine responses in identical twins. According to the second study: According to the authors, the vaccine-induced T cell response in identical twins seemed to be partly convergent and partly specific to each individual. The study precisely tracked vaccine-responding T cell clones in identical twins.

The specimen was PBMCs. The rearranged segments are TRBV28 and TRBJ1-5, with the identity of the D gene unclear. This clonotype was obtained from a woman aged 18-30 years in good health. CDR3 protein: CASSLSSHMLNQPQHF. The nucleotides are TGTGCCAGCAGTTTATCCTCTCACATGCTCAATCAGCCCCAGCATTTT.